The TCR beta chain described here comes from a study of T cells in Graves' hyperthyroidism and ophthalmopathy. CDR1 is SEHNR and CDR2 is FQNEAQ in the germline V gene (reference sequence). V dropped 3 bases and J dropped 5 bases, with 5 bases sitting between them. The CDR3 has 13 amino acids. Thyroid ultrasound and orbital computed tomography, with clinical symptoms and serum thyroxine and TRAb, informed diagnoses. Researchers amplified the TCR beta CDR3 regions from RNA transcripts. First-round RT-PCR with HTBI primers amplified the TCR CDR3 region. A single record per CDR3 protein comes from TCRdb applying MiXCR to the multiplex PCR reads. The sample shows hundreds of thousands of distinct CDR3 sequences, just under 45% of them seen only once. This clonotype was seen ten or more times.

The source material was peripheral blood or thyroid tissue (not recorded which). This sequence originates from an adult man with Graves' disease, either hyperthyroidism or ophthalmopathy (not recorded which). The chain employs TRBV7-9 and TRBJ1-6; D call uncertain. CDR3 sequence reads: CASSFGDNSPLHF. DNA for the CDR3: TGTGCCAGCAGCTTTGGGGATAATTCACCCCTCCACTTT.